The next 27 T cell receptor beta chains were all read from a single sample in a study of regulatory T cells in long-lasting Graves disease. Time point indicated: persistent/refractory GD, antithyroid drugs over 5 years with positive TRAb. Generation of the TCR library employed RNA extracted from PBMCs. CDR3 regions were amplified by Arm-PCR using iRepertoire HTBI primers to build TCR beta libraries. MiXCR, run by TCRdb on the multiplex PCR reads, gives a single entry per CDR3 protein. The sample yields a few hundred thousand distinct CDR3 sequences, 20% to 25% seen once. Material: peripheral blood mononuclear cells (PBMCs), obtained when the disease was refractory, from a patient treated with antithyroid drugs. The receptors shown here come from a female donor with Graves disease.

This clonotype was counted a few times. This chain joins TRBV9 and TRBJ1-1; maybe TRBD1 (6 bases). Germline CDR1 SGDLS, CDR2 YYNGEE. V dropped 0 bases and J dropped 0 bases, with 27 bases sitting between them. The length of the CDR3 is 21 residues. CDR3: CASSVEGGLGGLHPLNTEAFF. CDR3 DNA: TGTGCCAGCAGCGTAGAGGGGGGATTGGGGGGCTTGCACCCCTTGAACACTGAAGCTTTCTTT.

There are many counts of this clonotype. This chain uses TRBV28 with TRBJ1-2, with 8 bases fitting TRBD1. Germline V gene data show CDR1 as MDHEN and CDR2 as SYDVKM. V dropped 4 bases and J dropped 7; count of bases not matched to a gene: 11. This CDR3 comprises 15 residues. The CDR3 DNA reads TGTGCCAGCAGTTCCACGGGGACAGGATCCGCTGGCTACACCTTC. It translates to CASSSTGTGSAGYTF.

This clonotype was seen a handful of times. J is TRBJ1-1 and V is TRBV6-9; 10 nucleotides match TRBD1. The germline CDR1 and CDR2 sequences are MNHGY and SVAAGI. The CDR3 is made up of 16 amino acids. Losses at the gene ends were 3 bases for V and 6 bases for J; bases not matched to a gene: 10. CDR3 DNA: TGTGCCAGCAGTTACGGAGGAGGGACAGGGGCGGCTGAAGCTTTCTTT. Protein: CASSYGGGTGAAEAFF.

This clonotype was seen more than once but under ten times. The chain employs TRBV7-9 and TRBJ2-5; D perhaps matches TRBD2 (5 bases). The CDR3 contains 15 residues. Looked up from germline, CDR1 is SEHNR and CDR2 is FQNEAQ (reference sequence). Between the trimmed V and J ends, which lost 1 base and 4 bases, there was a span of 13 bases. DNA for the CDR3: TGTGCCAGCAGCTTAGAATGGCCCAGCGGAGAGACCCAGTACTTC. Translation: CASSLEWPSGETQYF.

This clonotype was observed many times. One end of the junction is discordant with germline, which a read error may explain. The CDR3: CASSFRGTRYF. The CDR3 nucleotides are TGTGCCAGCAGTTTTAGAGGGACCCGGTACTTT. The V gene is TRBV12-3 or TRBV12-4, the J gene TRBJ1-5, with D perhaps matching TRBD1 (5 bases). The CDR3 spans 11 residues.

This clonotype was seen more than once but under ten times. The gene calls are TRBV5-1 and TRBJ2-5; D not resolved. In germline, CDR1 is SGHRS, CDR2 YFSETQ. CDR3 length: 13 amino acids. Trimming took 0 bases from V and 5 from J, leaving 8 bases between them. This CDR3 reads CASSLVRVETQYF. The CDR3 nucleotides are TGCGCCAGCAGCTTGGTACGGGTCGAGACCCAGTACTTC.

This clonotype was observed a few times. The gene calls are TRBV2 and TRBJ2-1; the D is unclear. With 7 bases removed from V and 0 bases from J, the gap between germline ends came to 10 bases. The germline CDR1 and CDR2 sequences are SNHLY and FYNNEI. CDR3 size: 14 residues. CDR3 in DNA: TGTGCCAGCATCGGATTTAGCTCCTACAATGAGCAGTTCTTC. Translating gives CASIGFSSYNEQFF.

This chain links TRBV5-1 with TRBJ1-1; 7 bases line up with TRBD1. The CDR3 covers 15 residues. V trimming: 2 bases; J trimming: 2 bases; junction bases outside the gene matches: 6. Germline CDR1 SGHRS, CDR2 YFSETQ. The CDR3 loop reads CASSFEGASNTEAFF. CDR3 in DNA: TGCGCCAGCAGCTTCGAGGGGGCGTCCAACACTGAAGCTTTCTTT. Based on the CDR3 plus reference TRBV5-1 and TRBJ1-1, the full variable domain is KAGVTQTPRYLIKTRGQQVTLSCSPISGHRSVSWYQQTPGQGLQFLFEYFSETQRNKGNFPGRFSGRQFSNSRSEMNVSTLELGDSALYLCASSFEGASNTEAFFGQGTRLTVV.

The J gene is TRBJ1-5, the V gene TRBV6-1; TRBD1 agrees at 7 bases. The ends lost 10 bases at V and 7 bases at J; junction bases unmatched: 7. The CDR3 spans 12 residues. Germline V gives CDR1 MNHNS, CDR2 SASEGT. In DNA form, the CDR3 reads TGTGCCACACAGGGGTTGGGCCAGCCCCAGCATTTT. It encodes CATQGLGQPQHF.

The rearrangement uses TRBV7-9 and TRBJ2-7, with D possibly called TRBD1 or TRBD2 (5 bases each). The V gene's germline CDR1 is SEHNR and CDR2 FQNEAQ (reference sequence). The CDR3 extends over 16 amino acids. V was trimmed by 6 bases and J by 0 bases, leaving 18 bases between them. The CDR3 nucleotides read TGTGCCAGCAGTTCCACACTGGGGGTGAGCTCCTACGAGCAGTACTTC. Translation: CASSSTLGVSSYEQYF.

This clonotype was observed a handful of times. CDR3 residues: CASSLPQGLGISNQPQHF. The CDR3 DNA sequence: TGTGCCAGCAGTTTACCCCAGGGGTTAGGTATCAGCAATCAGCCCCAGCATTTT. This chain uses TRBV28 with TRBJ1-5, with D maybe TRBD1 (6 bases). Germline-derived CDR1 and CDR2 are MDHEN and SYDVKM. V lost 2 bases to trimming and J lost 1 base, with 18 bases between them. There are 18 residues in the CDR3. The full variable domain, in which reference TRBV28 and TRBJ1-5 provide the parts outside the CDR3, is DVKVTQSSRYLVKRTGEKVFLECVQDMDHENMFWYRQDPGLGLRLIYFSYDVKMKEKGDIPEGYSVSREKKERFSLILESASTNQTSMYLCASSLPQGLGISNQPQHFGDGTRLSIL.

In this sample, this clonotype turned up many times. The chain uses TRBV20-1 and TRBJ2-5; D is perhaps TRBD2 (9 bases). Germline V gene sequence: CDR1 DFQATT, CDR2 SNEGSKA (reference sequence). This CDR3 region has 16 residues. Trimming left V 5 bases short and J 5 bases short, with 24 bases between. The CDR3 loop reads CSAQGAFSGSGETQYF. DNA for the CDR3: TGCAGTGCTCAGGGGGCCTTTAGCGGGAGCGGCGAGACCCAGTACTTC.

The V call is TRBV29-1, the J call TRBJ1-1; D remains unclear. Germline values: CDR1 SQVTM, CDR2 ANQGSEA. V dropped 3 bases and J dropped 0 bases, with 5 bases sitting between them. This CDR3 has 12 residues. The DNA of the CDR3 is TGCAGCGTTGACGAAATGAACACTGAAGCTTTCTTT. This translates into CSVDEMNTEAFF.

This clonotype came up many times. V usage is TRBV7-9 and J usage is TRBJ1-2; no definite D call. Germline V CDR1 and CDR2: SEHNR, FQNEAQ (reference sequence). The CDR3 is made up of 15 amino acids. V dropped 0 bases and J dropped 8 bases, with 16 bases sitting between them. For the CDR3, the DNA is TGTGCCAGCAGCTTAGCTGCTTCTTCCCCCCGGGGCTACACCTTC. Amino acids: CASSLAASSPRGYTF.

On this clonotype itself: Only one base separates this from a far larger clonotype, so it likely reflects a read error. The chain uses TRBV28 and TRBJ2-4; 12 nucleotides line up with TRBD1. The J call may be wrong; the DNA end is better matched by TRBJ1-2. Germline-derived CDR1 and CDR2 are MDHEN and SYDVKM. The CDR3 has 15 amino acids. CDR3 sequence (DNA): TGTGCCAGCAGTTTGGGGACAGGGGGCGCCTATGGCTACACCTTC. Its protein is CASSLGTGGAYGYTF.

This clonotype was found many times. At one of its ends the junction is not consistent with the germline gene, which may arise from a read error. This chain links TRBV30 with TRBJ2-7, with 13 positions matching TRBD2. Per the germline V gene, CDR1 is GTSNPN and CDR2 is SVGIG (reference sequence). The CDR3 consists of 11 residues. This chain's CDR3 is CAWRTSGRAHF. The CDR3 DNA sequence: TGTGCCTGGCGAACTAGCGGGAGGGCCCACTTC.

As for this clonotype: A much larger clone differs by one base, so this may be a read error. V usage is TRBV20-1 and J usage is TRBJ2-5; tentative D call: TRBD1 (6 bases). Trimming left V 3 bases short and J 5 bases short, with 13 bases between. CDR3 length: 13 residues. Germline V gives CDR1 DFQATT, CDR2 SNEGSKA (reference sequence). The CDR3 region has the DNA TGCAGTGCTAGGTCAGGGGACGGCGAGACCCAGTACTTC. The encoded protein is CSARSGDGETQYF.

The genes are TRBV2 and TRBJ2-7; weak D call: TRBD2 (6 bases). The V and J ends lost 6 bases and 2 bases respectively, with 11 bases between them. CDR1 and CDR2 from the germline V gene are SNHLY and FYNNEI. The CDR3 runs to 13 residues. CDR3 protein: CASRPGLAYEQYF. For the CDR3, the DNA is TGTGCCAGCAGACCGGGACTTGCCTACGAGCAGTACTTC.

This clonotype has a count of ten or more. The rearrangement joins TRBV12-3 or TRBV12-4 to TRBJ1-5; 7 bases are a match to TRBD1. Losses at the gene ends were 6 bases for V and 4 bases for J; bases not matched to a gene: 9. The CDR3 covers 15 residues. CDR3 in amino acids: CASRIAGGGNQPQHF. CDR3 DNA: TGTGCCAGCAGGATCGCAGGGGGAGGAAATCAGCCCCAGCATTTT.

The chain links TRBV29-1 to TRBJ1-5; D may be TRBD1 (6 bases). Germline values: CDR1 SQVTM, CDR2 ANQGSEA. V lost 4 bases and J lost 1, with 14 bases in between. CDR3 length equals 15 residues. The CDR3: CSVALGGSSNQPQHF. CDR3 in DNA: TGCAGCGTTGCTTTGGGGGGCTCGAGCAATCAGCCCCAGCATTTT.

This chain uses TRBV29-1 with TRBJ2-5, with D perhaps being TRBD1 or TRBD2 (5 bases each). In germline, CDR1 is SQVTM, CDR2 ANQGSEA. The ends were cut back, 6 bases at V and 3 bases at J, with 14 bases in the middle. The CDR3 is made up of 13 amino acids. Here the CDR3 DNA reads TGCAGCGTCCGCCGGGACCCAAAAGAGACCCAGTACTTC. Its translation: CSVRRDPKETQYF.

This clonotype was detected once. V is TRBV6-1 and J is TRBJ2-3, with D hard to call. The CDR3 extends over 16 amino acids. CDR1 and CDR2 from the germline V gene are MNHNS and SASEGT. With 8 bases removed from V and 3 bases from J, the gap between germline ends came to 21 bases. The CDR3 loop is CASQTQATTLTDTQYF. Here the CDR3 DNA reads TGTGCCAGCCAAACGCAAGCTACCACATTGACAGATACGCAGTATTTT.

This clonotype appeared many times. The chain combines TRBV29-1 with TRBJ1-1; a weak D match, TRBD1 (5 bases). This CDR3 spans 12 amino acids. The germline gives CDR1 SQVTM, CDR2 ANQGSEA. Trimming pared 8 bases from V and 3 bases from J, leaving 13 bases between. CDR3 in DNA: TGCAGCACGCGACAGAGGGACACTGAAGCTTTCTTT. It encodes CSTRQRDTEAFF.

V gene TRBV7-2 combines with J gene TRBJ2-7; 11 bases are a match to TRBD1. V shed 4 bases and J 10 bases; nucleotides not matched to a gene: 9. The CDR3 is 14 amino acids. Germline V CDR1 and CDR2: SGHTA, FQGNSA. This CDR3 is CASSSGTGGTRQYF. The CDR3 coding sequence is TGTGCCAGCAGCTCCGGGACAGGGGGAACTAGACAGTACTTC.

This clonotype was counted at least ten times. This sequence joins TRBV28 and TRBJ2-5, with TRBD2 matching over 7 bases. The germline CDR1 and CDR2 sequences are MDHEN and SYDVKM. The V and J ends lost 6 bases and 5 bases, in that order; junction bases with no gene match: 9. The CDR3 extends over 14 amino acids. CDR3: CASRGSGGSETQYF. CDR3 bases: TGTGCCAGCAGGGGATCGGGGGGTTCGGAGACCCAGTACTTC.

As concerns this clonotype: This may stem from a read error, because a much larger clone lies one nucleotide away. The J gene is TRBJ1-6, the V gene TRBV3-1; 12 bases agree with TRBD1. The CDR3 contains 16 residues. Germline CDR1 is LGHDT and CDR2 is YNNKEL (reference sequence). CDR3 DNA: TGTGTCAGCAGCCTCAAAGCCGGGACAGGGGGCGAGCCCCTCCACTTT. It codes for CVSSLKAGTGGEPLHF.

This clonotype was recorded at least ten times. The chain uses TRBV6-1 and TRBJ2-5; TRBD2 agrees at 11 bases. The CDR3 runs to 15 residues. Germline CDR1 is MNHNS and CDR2 is SASEGT. V trimming: 7 bases; J trimming: 5 bases; junction bases outside the gene matches: 9. CDR3 DNA: TGTGCCAGCAACTCCACTAGCGGGAGCCACGAGACCCAGTACTTC. Protein sequence: CASNSTSGSHETQYF.